These T cell receptor beta chains were read from a single sample in a study of blood T cell repertoires in COVID-19. Assay: immunoSEQ multiplex PCR; the TCRdb copy retains only in-frame clones and omits some. This sample carries about 150,000 clones, 75% to 90% of them seen once, and the ten largest clones take roughly 15%. Specimen: peripheral blood. The receptors originated from a woman in her forties with acute or convalescent COVID-19. The CDR3 runs from the conserved cysteine through the conserved F or W.

>TRBJ2-2|TRBV30|14
CAWSVIQGAGELFF
>TRBJ2-7|TRBV12-5|15
CASGLRLAGPYEQYF
>TRBJ2-7|TRBV30|17
CAWSALFSGQLPYEQYF
>TRBJ1-2|TRBV6-5|13
CASSSQGLAGYTF
>TRBJ1-1|TRBV15|15
CATSSRGTGVTEAFF
>TRBJ1-1|TRBV18|17
CASSPSGGLGMNTEAFF
>TRBJ1-6|TRBV30|15
CAWSWRGPGNSPLHF
>TRBJ2-1|TRBV30|12
CAWSVQRNEQFF
>TRBJ1-6|TRBV6-5|14
CASRDRDRNSPLHF
>TRBJ1-2|TRBV6-5|12
CASRLNRDGYTF
>TRBJ2-7|TRBV27|15
CASNPGRQEIYEQYF
>TRBJ2-5|TRBV15|12
CATSRGRETQYF
>TRBJ2-5|TRBV3-1/TRBV3-2|15
CASSSHTGNVETQYF
>TRBJ2-7|TRBV24-1|14
CATSAARGPYEQYF
>TRBJ1-2|TRBV27|13
CASSVTGNYGYTF
>TRBJ1-4|TRBV7-9|14
CASSFRDRDEKLFF
>TRBJ2-3|TRBV5-1|14
CASSSGRAGDTQYF
>TRBJ1-1|TRBV11-2|14
CASSSRQGETEAFF
>TRBJ2-3|TRBV27|13
CASSLSQVAPEYF
>TRBJ1-2|TRBV6-5|14
CASSYTTADYGYTF